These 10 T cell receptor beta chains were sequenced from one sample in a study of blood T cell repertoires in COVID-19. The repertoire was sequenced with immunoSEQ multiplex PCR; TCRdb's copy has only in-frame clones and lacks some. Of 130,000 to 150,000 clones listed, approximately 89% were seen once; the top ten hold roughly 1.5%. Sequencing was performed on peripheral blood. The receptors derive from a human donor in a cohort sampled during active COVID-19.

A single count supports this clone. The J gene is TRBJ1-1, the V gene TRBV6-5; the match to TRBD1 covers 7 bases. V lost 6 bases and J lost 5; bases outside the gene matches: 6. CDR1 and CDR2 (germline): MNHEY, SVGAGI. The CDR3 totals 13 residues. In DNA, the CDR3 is TGTGCCAGCAGACTGGACAGGCGAACTGAAGCTTTCTTT. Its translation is CASRLDRRTEAFF.

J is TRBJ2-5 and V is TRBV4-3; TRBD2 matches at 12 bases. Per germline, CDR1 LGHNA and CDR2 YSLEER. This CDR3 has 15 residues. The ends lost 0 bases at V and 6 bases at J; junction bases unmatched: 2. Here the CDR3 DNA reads TGCGCCAGCAGCCAAGAACTAGCGGGGGGCCAGACCCAGTACTTC. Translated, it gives CASSQELAGGQTQYF.

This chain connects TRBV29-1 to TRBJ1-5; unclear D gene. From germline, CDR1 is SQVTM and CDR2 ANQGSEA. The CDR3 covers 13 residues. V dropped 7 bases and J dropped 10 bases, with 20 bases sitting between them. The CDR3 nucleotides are TGCAGCGCCCGGGCACGGGCGGGCAGCCCCCAGCATTTT. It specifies CSARARAGSPQHF.

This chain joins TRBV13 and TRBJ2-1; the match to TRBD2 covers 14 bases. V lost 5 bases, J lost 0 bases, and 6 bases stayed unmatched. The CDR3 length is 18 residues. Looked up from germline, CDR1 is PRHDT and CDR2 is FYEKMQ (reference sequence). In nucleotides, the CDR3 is TGTGCCAGCAGCGGGGGACTAGCGGGGGAAAACTCCTACAATGAGCAGTTCTTC. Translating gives CASSGGLAGENSYNEQFF.

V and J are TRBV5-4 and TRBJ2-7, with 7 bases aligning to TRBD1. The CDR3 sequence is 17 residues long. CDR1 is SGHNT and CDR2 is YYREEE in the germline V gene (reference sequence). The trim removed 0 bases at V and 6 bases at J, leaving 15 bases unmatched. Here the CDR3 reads CASSLVGWGTVAVEQYF. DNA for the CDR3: TGTGCCAGCAGCTTGGTTGGGTGGGGGACAGTTGCCGTCGAGCAGTACTTC. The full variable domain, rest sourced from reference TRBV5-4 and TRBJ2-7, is ETGVTQSPTHLIKTRGQQVTLRCSSQSGHNTVSWYQQALGQGPQFIFQYYREEENGRGNFPPRFSGLQFPNYSSELNVNALELDDSALYLCASSLVGWGTVAVEQYFGPGTRLTVT.

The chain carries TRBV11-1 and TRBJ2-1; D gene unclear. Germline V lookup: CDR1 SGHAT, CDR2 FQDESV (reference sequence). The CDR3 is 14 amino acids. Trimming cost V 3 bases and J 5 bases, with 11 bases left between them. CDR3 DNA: TGTGCCAGCAGCTTGTCGCCAGGTCACAATGAGCAGTTCTTC. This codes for CASSLSPGHNEQFF.

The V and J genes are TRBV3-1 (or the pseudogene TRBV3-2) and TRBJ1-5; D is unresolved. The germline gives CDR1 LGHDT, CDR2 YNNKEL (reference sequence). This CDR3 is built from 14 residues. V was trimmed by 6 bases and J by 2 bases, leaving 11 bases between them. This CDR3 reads CASRPNTGNQPQHF. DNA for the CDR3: TGTGCCAGCAGACCAAATACGGGCAATCAGCCCCAGCATTTT.

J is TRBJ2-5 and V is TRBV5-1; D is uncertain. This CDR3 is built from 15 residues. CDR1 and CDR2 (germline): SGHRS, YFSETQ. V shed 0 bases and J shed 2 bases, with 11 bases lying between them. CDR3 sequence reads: CASSLVSNKQETQYF. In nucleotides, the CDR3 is TGCGCCAGCAGCTTGGTATCTAATAAACAAGAGACCCAGTACTTC.

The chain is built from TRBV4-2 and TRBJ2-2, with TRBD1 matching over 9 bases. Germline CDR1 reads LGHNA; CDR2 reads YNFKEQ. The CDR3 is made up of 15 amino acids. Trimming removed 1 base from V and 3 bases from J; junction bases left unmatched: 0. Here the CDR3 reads CASSQGDRDTGELFF. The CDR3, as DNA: TGTGCCAGCAGCCAAGGGGACAGGGACACCGGGGAGCTGTTTTTT.

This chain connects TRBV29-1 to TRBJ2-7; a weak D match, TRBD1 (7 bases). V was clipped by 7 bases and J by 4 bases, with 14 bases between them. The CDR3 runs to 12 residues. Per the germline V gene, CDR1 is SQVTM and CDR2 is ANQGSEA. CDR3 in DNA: TGCAGCGCAATGACAGGGACTTACGAGCAGTACTTC. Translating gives CSAMTGTYEQYF.